This is a list of T cell receptor beta chains from one sample in a study of blood T cell repertoires in COVID-19. The protocol was immunoSEQ multiplex PCR, while the TCRdb copy is restricted to in-frame clones and leaves out a portion. The top ten hold 3.5% to 4.5% of the sample, which has some 300,000 clones, roughly 90% seen once. Material: PBMCs or T cells enriched from blood (not recorded which). The receptors here all came from a woman aged 18-29 years with acute COVID-19. The CDR3 runs from the conserved cysteine through the conserved F or W.

V	J	CDR3
TRBV28	TRBJ2-6	CASSSIVAGGPSGANVLTF
TRBV3-1/TRBV3-2	TRBJ2-1	CASSPLENNEQFF
TRBV19	TRBJ1-5	CASSTIRASNQPQHF
TRBV11-3	TRBJ1-1	CASSTGDRGPGDSAFF
TRBV5-6	TRBJ2-1	CASSFLWTSGKDEQFF
TRBV20-1	TRBJ2-7	CSASREFEQYF
TRBV9	TRBJ2-1	CASSVVGTSAPEQFF
TRBV28	TRBJ2-7	CASSPAEGLARYEQYF
TRBV7-2	TRBJ2-2	CASSPPGLAGAPGELFF
TRBV27	TRBJ2-3	CASSPPLGTGAGTDTQYF
TRBV13	TRBJ1-1	CASSLRGLPGAFF
TRBV3-1/TRBV3-2	TRBJ2-7	CASSQGTGTAYEQYF
TRBV7-7	TRBJ2-5	CASSLGLAGEEETQYF
TRBV25-1	TRBJ2-7	CASSAGLAGVYRSYEQYF
TRBV28	TRBJ1-3	CASSHSGTGGNTIYF
TRBV27	TRBJ1-2	CASSPGTADLYGYTF
TRBV13	TRBJ2-7	CASSFGTGAYEQYF
TRBV3-1/TRBV3-2	TRBJ1-2	CASSQDGTGYMGYGYTF
TRBV5-1	TRBJ2-1	CASSSGKTEQFF
TRBV10-3	TRBJ2-4	CAISESGASGGAKNIQYF
TRBV18	TRBJ1-2	CASSLRTGDYGYTF
TRBV27	TRBJ1-1	CASSSQGTRAFF
TRBV6-5	TRBJ1-1	CASSQYRGRDTEAFF
TRBV2	TRBJ2-7	CASSESPSGSYEQYF
TRBV7-3	TRBJ2-2	CASSLPSGANTGELFF
TRBV5-1	TRBJ2-7	CASSLTGTPYEQYF
TRBV20-1	TRBJ1-1	CSAVNRAAFF
TRBV7-9	TRBJ2-7	CASSSWDRGDHEQYF